A single sample is the source of the 3 T cell receptor beta chains below, sequenced in a study of resident and recirculating memory T cells in vitiligo. The table came from immunoSEQ multiplex PCR; TCRdb's copy has only in-frame clones and leaves some out. Of tens of thousands of clones detected, roughly nine tenths appear once; the ten largest clones hold 4.9%. Material for sequencing was blood. These receptors originate from a male donor with vitiligo.

This chain joins TRBV5-1 and TRBJ1-2, with 7 bases aligning to TRBD1. Germline V gene sequence: CDR1 SGHRS, CDR2 YFSETQ. V shed 4 bases, J shed 8 bases, and the junction held 14 bases outside the gene matches. There are 15 residues in the CDR3. In DNA form, the CDR3 reads TGCGCCAGCAGCGAAGTAACAGGGGTGGGGGAAGGCTACACCTTC. It yields the protein CASSEVTGVGEGYTF.

The gene calls are TRBV27 and TRBJ1-1; 9 nucleotides agree with TRBD1. Trimming cost V 4 bases and J 3 bases; bases outside gene matches: 0. CDR1 and CDR2 (germline): MNHEY, SMNVEV (reference sequence). The CDR3 loop spans 13 amino acids. The CDR3 bases are TGTGCCAGCAGTTGGACAGGGGACACTGAAGCTTTCTTT. As protein: CASSWTGDTEAFF.

The chain uses TRBV5-4 and TRBJ2-5; the D is unclear. The germline gives CDR1 SGHNT, CDR2 YYREEE (reference sequence). The CDR3 has 14 amino acids. Trimming stripped 0 bases from V and 0 bases from J, with 6 bases between. CDR3 bases: TGTGCCAGCAGCTTGGGGTCGGACCAAGAGACCCAGTACTTC. This sequence encodes CASSLGSDQETQYF.